This TCR beta chain was sequenced during a study of cytomegalovirus exposure and HLA in healthy donors. Study conclusions and caveats: Altogether, some 170 TCR beta chains were recorded as cytomegalovirus-associated.

In the case of this clone: Its antigen is not known.

Primers for the PCR totalled 60 Vbeta and 13 Jbeta. Using immunoSEQ multiplex PCR, the repertoire was profiled, and TCRdb retains in-frame clones only, with some absent. The sample lists around 220,000 clones, over 75% occurring once. The source material was PBMCs. The sequence derives from a man younger than 35 in good health and CMV-seronegative.

This CDR3 reads CASSLARVGEKLFF. CDR3 nucleotide sequence: TGTGCCAGCAGCTTAGCGAGGGTAGGGGAAAAACTGTTTTTT. The chain has TRBV13 and TRBJ1-4; D call uncertain. CDR3 length equals 14 residues. Germline-derived CDR1 and CDR2 are PRHDT and FYEKMQ (reference sequence). Trimming pared 1 base from V and 8 bases from J, leaving 11 bases between.